The rows below give T cell receptor beta chains drawn from one sample of a study of cytomegalovirus exposure and HLA in healthy donors. Clones were sequenced by immunoSEQ multiplex PCR, and TCRdb holds only the in-frame ones, with some missing. The table includes some 130,000 clones, over 70% detected once. Sequencing was done on a sample of PBMCs. The receptor set was obtained from a man aged 25-45 years in good health and CMV-seronegative. The CDR3 runs from the conserved cysteine through the conserved F or W. D genes are given only for firm matches. Clone size, where shown, is once, few, many, or a class for clones that have expanded.

TRBJ2-5	TRBD2	-	TRBV4-2	CASSLASGIQETQYF	TGTGCCAGCAGCTTAGCTAGCGGGATCCAAGAGACCCAGTACTTC
TRBJ2-2	-	-	TRBV5-1	CASSFKLMYTGELFF	TGCGCCAGCAGCTTTAAGCTTATGTACACCGGGGAGCTGTTTTTT
TRBJ1-4	TRBD1	few	TRBV28	CASSLPGGAPREKLFF	TGTGCCAGCAGCCTCCCAGGGGGCGCCCCAAGGGAAAAACTGTTTTTT
TRBJ1-2	TRBD1	few	TRBV5-1	CASSSRTGGRSYGYTF	TGCGCCAGCAGCTCTCGGACAGGGGGACGATCCTATGGCTACACCTTC
TRBJ2-2	TRBD2	-	TRBV10-2	CASSQWGSGTELFF	TGCGCCAGCAGTCAATGGGGTAGCGGGACCGAGCTGTTTTTT
TRBJ2-1	TRBD1	-	TRBV6-4	CASSSYASGGGNEQFF	TGTGCCAGCAGTTCGTACGCGTCAGGGGGCGGCAATGAGCAGTTCTTC
TRBJ1-5	TRBD1	few	TRBV18	CASNQVGGAGQPQHF	TGTGCCAGCAATCAGGTAGGGGGCGCGGGTCAGCCCCAGCATTTT
TRBJ1-2	-	-	TRBV28	CASSLTGRGNYGYTF	TGTGCCAGCAGTTTAACCGGACGGGGAAACTATGGCTACACCTTC
TRBJ2-4	TRBD2	-	TRBV5-4	CASSLAGGEVQYF	TGTGCCAGCAGCTTGGCGGGGGGGGAGGTTCAGTACTTC
TRBJ2-1	TRBD2	-	TRBV27	CASFSGSNEQFF	TGTGCCAGCTTCAGCGGGAGCAATGAGCAGTTCTTC
TRBJ1-6	-	-	TRBV6-5	CASSSRQFSPLHF	TGTGCCAGCAGCTCCCGACAGTTCTCACCCCTCCACTTT
TRBJ2-7	TRBD2	few	TRBV19	CASSIVAGGYEQYF	TGTGCCAGTAGTATAGTTGCGGGAGGGTACGAGCAGTACTTC
TRBJ1-2	-	-	TRBV27	CASSWLWPYGYTF	TGTGCCAGCAGTTGGTTGTGGCCTTATGGCTACACCTTC
TRBJ1-5	TRBD1	-	TRBV30	CAWGQENSNQPQHF	TGTGCCTGGGGACAGGAAAATAGCAATCAGCCCCAGCATTTT
TRBJ1-1	TRBD1	-	TRBV29-1	CSVPTGLGDTEAFF	TGCAGCGTCCCGACAGGGTTAGGGGACACTGAAGCTTTCTTT
TRBJ2-5	TRBD2	-	TRBV28	CASSSMGLAGGETQYF	TGTGCCAGCAGTTCAATGGGACTAGCGGGAGGAGAGACCCAGTACTTC
TRBJ2-2	-	few	TRBV6-5	CGSRSNTGELFF	TGTGGTAGCCGCTCCAACACCGGGGAGCTGTTTTTT
TRBJ2-2	-	few	TRBV4-1	CASSPAELITGELFF	TGCGCCAGCAGCCCGGCGGAATTAATCACCGGGGAGCTGTTTTTT
TRBJ1-2	-	-	TRBV28	CASSSPGQGDYGYTF	TGTGCCAGCAGTTCCCCAGGGCAGGGCGACTATGGCTACACCTTC
TRBJ2-7	-	-	TRBV28	CASRWTDGEQYF	TGTGCCAGCAGGTGGACAGATGGGGAGCAGTACTTC
TRBJ2-7	TRBD1	-	TRBV29-1	CSVEPGQGTGEQYF	TGCAGCGTTGAACCAGGACAGGGGACAGGCGAGCAGTACTTC
TRBJ2-2	TRBD2	-	TRBV5-6	CASIPGGVGELFF	TGTGCCAGCATCCCGGGAGGGGTCGGGGAGCTGTTTTTT
TRBJ1-5	-	-	TRBV30	CAWSVSKNQPQHF	TGTGCCTGGAGTGTAAGCAAGAATCAGCCCCAGCATTTT
TRBJ1-2	TRBD1	-	TRBV7-2	CASSLRRGQDGYTF	TGTGCCAGCAGCTTACGCAGGGGGCAAGATGGCTACACCTTC